This T cell receptor beta chain was profiled in a study of human T cells and chemical hapten exposure. The CDR3 sequence is 15 residues long. From germline, CDR1 is GTSNPN and CDR2 SVGIG (reference sequence). With 2 bases removed from V and 2 bases from J, the gap between germline ends came to 13 bases. This clonotype has ten or more counts. Under the authors' procedure: Samples held a median of roughly 100,000 TCRs, range roughly 20,000–690,600. One entry per CDR3 protein, called by TCRdb with MiXCR from the RACE reads. TCRdb, rather than the study authors, made the V and J calls. Among under 400,000 distinct CDR3 sequences, roughly 5.3% were seen once, and the ten largest hold 2.5% to 3%. Time point meaning: pre-sensitization, week 0. Specified treatment: therapeutic diphenylcyclopropenone sensitization with weekly scalp DPC.

Specimen: whole blood, collected in connection with sensitization to the hapten diphenylcyclopropenone (DPC). This TCR came from a woman aged 50 to 60 with alopecia areata. Some clones in this sample may be carry-over from other donors' samples. This chain links TRBV30 with TRBJ2-1, with D unresolved. The CDR3 is CAWSLASSTYNEQFF. The CDR3 region has the DNA TGTGCCTGGAGTTTGGCGTCGAGCACCTACAATGAGCAGTTCTTC.